These 9 T cell receptor beta chains were all obtained from the same sample, sequenced in a study of CD8 T cells in Susac syndrome. The authors reverse transcribed roughly 0.5 to 1 ug RNA with random hexamers. A single record per CDR3 protein comes from TCRdb applying MiXCR to the immunoSEQ multiplex PCR reads. The sample holds about 120,000 distinct CDR3 sequences, around 94% seen once. The sample taken for sequencing was CD4+ T cells from PBMCs. Receptors originate from a human donor in good health.

As DNA, the CDR3 is TGTGCCGTATCGGTGGGGGGACCAGAGACCCAGTACTTC. Its protein product is CAVSVGGPETQYF. The V gene is TRBV30, the J gene TRBJ2-5; tentative D call: TRBD2 (6 bases). CDR3 length equals 13 residues. Deletions cut 8 bases from V and 4 bases from J, with 17 bases between. CDR1 and CDR2 from the germline V gene are GTSNPN and SVGIG (reference sequence).

The chain employs TRBV18 and TRBJ1-1; TRBD1 is a possible D gene (5 bases). The CDR3 runs to 14 residues. Germline V gene lookup returns CDR1 KGHSH and CDR2 LQKENI. The V end was cut by 6 bases, the J end by 6 bases, with 17 bases between. CDR3 in amino acids: CASSPRGGVAEAFF. The CDR3, as DNA: TGTGCCAGCTCCCCCAGAGGAGGGGTCGCTGAAGCTTTCTTT.

The gene calls are TRBV7-2 and TRBJ2-1; the match to TRBD1 covers 10 bases. Germline CDR1 and CDR2: SGHTA and FQGNSA. This CDR3 contains 15 residues. V lost 5 bases to trimming and J lost 8 bases; unmatched junction nucleotides: 9. DNA for the CDR3: TGTGCCAGCAGCCCCTGGGACAGGGGAGCGGATGAGCAGTTCTTC. This gives the protein CASSPWDRGADEQFF.

J is TRBJ2-3 and V is TRBV5-1; 9 bases fit TRBD2. Germline trimming cut 4 bases from V and 1 base from J; bases unmatched to any gene: 7. Germline CDR1 and CDR2: SGHRS and YFSETQ. The CDR3 contains 16 residues. The CDR3 is CASSPIAGVGTDTQYF. DNA of the CDR3: TGCGCCAGCAGCCCGATAGCGGGAGTGGGCACAGATACGCAGTATTTT.

V is TRBV6-5 and J is TRBJ2-3; possibly TRBD1 or TRBD2 for D (5 bases each). The CDR3 sequence is 16 residues long. Germline V gene lookup returns CDR1 MNHEY and CDR2 SVGAGI. V lost 0 bases and J lost 2, with 12 bases in between. In nucleotides, the CDR3 is TGTGCCAGCAGTTACTCGAGGGGACCAACCACAGATACGCAGTATTTT. Encoded protein: CASSYSRGPTTDTQYF.

The J gene is TRBJ2-7, the V gene TRBV6-5; 7 nucleotides match TRBD1. Germline values: CDR1 MNHEY, CDR2 SVGAGI. Losses at the gene ends were 6 bases for V and 7 bases for J; bases not matched to a gene: 6. This CDR3 is built from 12 residues. The CDR3 DNA is TGTGCCAGCAGAGACAGGGTGAGGGAGCAGTACTTC. Protein: CASRDRVREQYF.

The rearrangement joins TRBV6-2 or TRBV6-3 to TRBJ2-1; 11 positions match TRBD2. This CDR3 has 17 residues. The junction had 13 bases not matched to a gene; V was cut back by 5 bases and J by 7 bases. Germline CDR1 is MNHEY and CDR2 is SVGEGT. The CDR3 spells CASSPLLLAGEGNEQFF. The CDR3 DNA reads as TGTGCCAGCAGTCCCCTCTTACTAGCGGGAGAGGGTAATGAGCAGTTCTTC.

The rearrangement uses TRBV5-8 and TRBJ2-5; possibly TRBD1 or TRBD2 for D (5 bases each). V lost 6 bases and J 3 bases, leaving 24 bases between the germline ends. CDR3 length: 17 residues. Germline loops: CDR1 SGHTS, CDR2 YDEGEE. The CDR3 DNA is TGTGCCAGCATCTCTGGGGGATCAGGCTGGGCAAAAGAGACCCAGTACTTC. Translating it yields CASISGGSGWAKETQYF.

This chain connects TRBV2 to TRBJ1-1; 7 nucleotides line up with TRBD1. Per the germline V gene, CDR1 is SNHLY and CDR2 is FYNNEI. The CDR3 covers 13 residues. The ends lost 6 bases at V and 8 bases at J; junction bases unmatched: 9. DNA for the CDR3: TGTGCCAGCAGACGTAACAGGGGAGAGGAAGCTTTCTTT. Protein sequence: CASRRNRGEEAFF.